This T cell receptor (beta chain) was identified during a study of breast tumors, draining lymph nodes, adjacent tissues. General study findings and limits: Luminal-like breast cancer showed significantly higher tumor–nontumor repertoire similarity than basal-like. Tumors had less TCR diversity than lymph nodes, more than nontumor tissue.

As for this clonotype: Antigen: not known.

The CDR3 runs 16 residues. The ends were cut back, 1 base at V and 15 bases at J, with 26 bases in the middle. Looked up from germline, CDR1 is SGDLS and CDR2 is YYNGEE. TCRdb ran MiXCR on the multiplex PCR reads and lists one entry per CDR3 protein. The data contain more than 30,000 distinct CDR3 sequences, roughly two thirds of them singletons. This sequence was found in a female donor with breast cancer. Some clones in this sample may be carry-over from other donors' samples. The sequenced sample was breast tumor tissue. The chain links TRBV9 to TRBJ2-1; D is ambiguous. The CDR3 protein is CASSVNGQVLLDARFF. CDR3 DNA: TGTGCCAGCAGCGTAAACGGCCAGGTCCTTCTTGATGCGCGGTTCTTC.